Listed below are T cell receptor beta chains from one sample, sequenced in a study of shared clonotypes between healthy human individuals. Profiled with immunoSEQ multiplex PCR; TCRdb holds only in-frame clones, not every one. The profile shows fewer than 850,000 clones, about 90% of them singletons. The sample comprised memory CD8+ T cells from PBMCs. The receptors were sampled from a man between 18 and 29 years old in good health. Some clones in this sample may be carry-over from other donors' samples. Each CDR3 is given with its conserved first and last residue. D genes are given only for firm matches. A clone size is listed for some rows: how often the clone was seen (once, few, many), or a class if it is expanded.

cdr3_nt cdr3_aa j_call v_call clone_size d_call
TGCGCCAGCAGCCAAGATCGGACCGATGCCTTGGGCTACACCTTC CASSQDRTDALGYTF TRBJ1-2 TRBV4-3 NA NA
TGTGCCACCTTCTGGGGAACTGAAGCTTTCTTT CATFWGTEAFF TRBJ1-1 TRBV6-6 NA NA
TGCGCCAGCAGCCTCCTAAGGGATAGTAAAGGACCGGAGCAGTTCTTC CASSLLRDSKGPEQFF TRBJ2-1 TRBV4-1 NA NA
TGCAGCGTTGAATTGGAGAGCCGTGTGAGGGGAAACACCATATATTTT CSVELESRVRGNTIYF TRBJ1-3 TRBV29-1 NA NA
TGTGCCAGCAGTTACTCAGGAACGGGGGAGCAGTTCTTC CASSYSGTGEQFF TRBJ2-1 TRBV6-5 NA NA
TGTGCCAGCAGTTTCGTGGGGGCTTACACTGAAGCTTTCTTT CASSFVGAYTEAFF TRBJ1-1 TRBV27 NA NA
TGTGCCAGCAGCGACGGGGACAGGGTGGGGAACACTGAAGCTTTCTTT CASSDGDRVGNTEAFF TRBJ1-1 TRBV7-6 NA TRBD1
TGTGCCAGCAGTGACCCCCCCCACGAGCAGTACTTC CASSDPPHEQYF TRBJ2-7 TRBV2 NA NA
TGTGCCAGCAGTGAATTGGTGTCAGCACTCTATGGCTACACCTTC CASSELVSALYGYTF TRBJ1-2 TRBV6-1 NA NA
TGTGCCAGCAGCCATGCGATGCGGGACAGAAGAACAGATACGCAGTATTTT CASSHAMRDRRTDTQYF TRBJ2-3 TRBV7-2 NA NA
TGTGCCAGCAGTGAATCGGGCAGGGCCACTGAAGCTTTCTTT CASSESGRATEAFF TRBJ1-1 TRBV25-1 NA NA
TGTGCCAGCAGTTACGAGGGACTGAACACTGAAGCTTTCTTT CASSYEGLNTEAFF TRBJ1-1 TRBV6-5 few NA
TGTGCCAGCAGCTCCCGGGAGGGACAGGGGACCTACGAGCAGTACTTC CASSSREGQGTYEQYF TRBJ2-7 TRBV7-2 NA TRBD1